This T cell receptor beta chain was profiled in a study of human T cells and chemical hapten exposure. About the study: Reading of the patch tests, which applied 0.01% DPC to the upper back, occurred at 6 days.

Time point here: patch test 1, 2 weeks after DPC sensitization. Treatment: therapeutic diphenylcyclopropenone sensitization with weekly scalp DPC. TCRdb re-derived calls from the RACE reads in MiXCR, one entry per CDR3 protein. The sample shows around 150,000 distinct CDR3 sequences, roughly 14% of them seen only once. In germline, CDR1 is MNHEY, CDR2 SVGAGI. CDR3 length: 15 amino acids. The germline V and J ends were trimmed by 0 bases and 2 bases, with 9 bases remaining between them. This specimen consisted of whole blood, obtained in connection with sensitization to the hapten diphenylcyclopropenone (DPC). This sequence originates from a woman aged 25 to 39 with alopecia areata. Some clones in this sample may be carry-over from other donors' samples. The genes are TRBV6-5 and TRBJ2-3; perhaps D is TRBD1 or TRBD2 (6 bases each). CDR3 loop: CASSYSRGLTDTQYF. The CDR3 DNA sequence: TGTGCCAGCAGTTACTCCCGGGGGCTCACAGATACGCAGTATTTT.